This T cell receptor (beta chain) was sequenced in a study of T cell repertoires in cytomegalovirus infection. About this clonotype: Its antigen is unidentified. The junction differs from germline at one of its ends, possibly a read error.

TCRdb re-derived calls from the reads in MiXCR, one entry per CDR3 protein. The sample contains roughly 310,000 distinct CDR3 sequences, roughly 15% of which appear only once. This CDR3 contains 15 residues. Overall study findings and caveats: In two of eight donors, the top clonotype was HLA-C-restricted CMV-specific. Summed frequency of public TCR beta families distinguished CMV carriers with the relevant HLA.

The V call is TRBV5-3, the J call TRBJ2-2; D is possibly TRBD1 or TRBD2 (5 bases each). TRBV5-3 carries the ORF label, with uncertain function. The sample consisted of PBMCs. The receptor was derived from a human donor in good health (CMV status not recorded). Some clones in this sample may be carry-over from other donors' samples. CDR3 in amino acids: CASSLGTRNTGELFF. The CDR3 region has the DNA TGTGCCAGCAGCTTGGGGACCCGTAATACCGGGGAGCTGTTTTTT.